These 8 T cell receptor beta chains share one sample of origin, sequenced in a study of T cell changes during pregnancy in multiple sclerosis. The repertoire was sequenced with immunoSEQ multiplex PCR; TCRdb's copy has only in-frame clones and lacks some. The sample has about 32,000 clones, about nine tenths seen once. The sequencing used CD8+ T cells from peripheral blood mononuclear cells, collected in the first trimester of pregnancy. These receptors all come from a female donor with multiple sclerosis, enrolled in a pregnancy study.

The CDR3 bases are TGTGCCAGCAGCTTGGGGGGGTTTTCTGAAGCTTTCTTT. Translated, it gives CASSLGGFSEAFF. The rearrangement joins TRBV7-9 to TRBJ1-1, with a tentative D call TRBD1 (5 bases). This CDR3 has 13 residues. The germline CDR1 and CDR2 sequences are SEHNR and FQNEAQ (reference sequence). V was cut by 3 bases and J by 6 bases, with 11 bases left in between.

The gene calls are TRBV6-5 and TRBJ2-5; 8 nucleotides line up with TRBD1. The CDR3 sequence is 15 residues long. The J segment lost 2 bases and the V segment lost 4 bases, leaving 6 bases of the junction unmatched. From germline, CDR1 is MNHEY and CDR2 SVGAGI. The CDR3 loop reads CASSSGQELQETQYF. The CDR3 DNA reads as TGTGCCAGCAGTTCGGGACAGGAACTTCAAGAGACCCAGTACTTC.

This clone showed up just a few times. V usage is TRBV4-1 and J usage is TRBJ1-1; weak D call: TRBD1 (5 bases). Germline CDR1 is MGHRA and CDR2 is YSYEKL. The CDR3 has 18 residues. The V and J ends lost 0 bases and 0 bases respectively, with 17 bases between them. The CDR3, as DNA: TGCGCCAGCAGCCAAGATTTCGCCAGGGCTGGGATGAACACTGAAGCTTTCTTT. This encodes CASSQDFARAGMNTEAFF.

The chain has TRBV12-5 and TRBJ1-4; TRBD1 matches at 7 bases. This CDR3 is built from 19 residues. The V gene end was trimmed by 2 bases and the J gene end by 2 bases; junction bases not matched to a gene: 14. Per germline, CDR1 LGHNT and CDR2 FRNRAP. This CDR3 reads CASGLIPATGYGTNEKLFF. The CDR3 region has the DNA TGTGCTAGTGGTTTGATCCCGGCGACAGGGTATGGGACTAATGAAAAACTGTTTTTT.

This sequence joins TRBV13 and TRBJ1-5; perhaps TRBD1 as D (6 bases). Trimming pared 2 bases from V and 3 bases from J, leaving 8 bases between. CDR3 length: 14 residues. From germline, CDR1 is PRHDT and CDR2 FYEKMQ (reference sequence). The CDR3 region has the DNA TGTGCCAGCAGCTTAAAGGGGGACAATCAGCCCCAGCATTTT. Translated, it gives CASSLKGDNQPQHF.

This chain joins TRBV28 and TRBJ1-5, with D possibly being TRBD1 (6 bases). Trimming cost V 8 bases and J 1 base, with 18 bases left between them. Germline V CDR1 and CDR2: MDHEN, SYDVKM. This CDR3 is built from 16 residues. The chain's CDR3 is CASAQGLMMSNQPQHF. For the CDR3, the DNA is TGTGCCAGCGCTCAGGGGTTGATGATGAGCAATCAGCCCCAGCATTTT.

V usage is TRBV27 and J usage is TRBJ1-1; unclear D gene. V lost 1 base and J lost 1, with 10 bases in between. This CDR3 contains 15 residues. From germline, CDR1 is MNHEY and CDR2 SMNVEV (reference sequence). The CDR3 DNA reads as TGTGCCAGCAGTTTATTCTACAGCACGAACACTGAAGCTTTCTTT. It encodes CASSLFYSTNTEAFF.

This chain connects TRBV6-5 to TRBJ2-1, with D perhaps matching TRBD2 (7 bases). V was clipped by 5 bases and J by 0 bases, with 11 bases between them. CDR3 length equals 15 residues. Germline V gene sequence: CDR1 MNHEY, CDR2 SVGAGI. In DNA form, the CDR3 reads TGTGCCAGCAGTAAGGGGGGGAGCTCCTACAATGAGCAGTTCTTC. Residues: CASSKGGSSYNEQFF.